One and the same sample provided the 25 T cell receptor beta chains below, sequenced in a study of blood T cell repertoires in COVID-19. Here immunoSEQ multiplex PCR was the method, and the copy in TCRdb shows in-frame clones only, minus some. The repertoire has approximately 61,000 clones, just under 85% of them found once; the top ten carry under 6%. The sequenced sample was peripheral blood. Receptors were obtained from a man between 65 and 80 years old with acute or convalescent COVID-19.

The chain employs TRBV14 and TRBJ1-6; D is unresolved. V was pared by 5 bases and J by 6 bases, with 8 bases between. The CDR3 runs 13 residues. Germline-derived CDR1 and CDR2 are SGHDN and FVKESK. In nucleotides, the CDR3 is TGTGCCAGCAGCTTTGAACTTAATTCACCCCTCCACTTT. It translates to CASSFELNSPLHF.

This sequence joins TRBV5-8 and TRBJ2-7; D perhaps matches TRBD2 (6 bases). Per germline, CDR1 SGHTS and CDR2 YDEGEE. V was clipped by 1 base and J by 5 bases, with 13 bases between them. The CDR3 extends over 14 amino acids. CDR3 protein: CASSLQAGRNEQYF. The CDR3 DNA reads as TGTGCCAGCAGCTTGCAGGCAGGGAGGAACGAGCAGTACTTC. The variable domain in full, completed from reference TRBV5-8 and TRBJ2-7, reads EAGVTQSPTHLIKTRGQQATLRCSPISGHTSVYWYQQALGLGLQFLLWYDEGEERNRGNFPPRFSGRQFPNYSSELNVNALELEDSALYLCASSLQAGRNEQYFGPGTRLTVT.

The chain is built from TRBV5-3 and TRBJ2-1; D gene unclear. TRBV5-3 is an ORF for which the function is uncertain. The CDR3 has 17 amino acids. Trimming removed 4 bases from V and 5 bases from J, with 22 bases in between. In DNA form, the CDR3 reads TGTGCCAGAAGCAAACACCCCTTGGGCTCCTCGAACAATGAGCAGTTCTTC. Translation gives CARSKHPLGSSNNEQFF.

The chain recombines TRBV5-6 with TRBJ2-5; maybe TRBD2 (5 bases). The V end was cut by 4 bases, the J end by 3 bases, with 10 bases between. The CDR3 has 13 residues. Germline loops: CDR1 SGHDT, CDR2 YYEEEE. CDR3 sequence: CASSGSTEETQYF. The CDR3 nucleotides read TGTGCCAGCAGCGGGAGCACGGAAGAGACCCAGTACTTC.

The chain is built from TRBV7-9 and TRBJ2-6, with D perhaps matching TRBD2 (5 bases). V lost 11 bases to trimming and J lost 0 bases, with 14 bases between them. The CDR3 spans 15 residues. The germline V gene encodes CDR1 SEHNR and CDR2 FQNEAQ (reference sequence). The CDR3 here is CAAKPGTSGANVLTF. The CDR3 region has the DNA TGTGCCGCTAAGCCGGGAACCTCTGGGGCCAACGTCCTGACTTTC.

By proportion, this clone is medium-sized (0.01 to 0.1%). V usage is TRBV6-5 and J usage is TRBJ2-1; the D gene is possibly TRBD2 (6 bases). CDR1 is MNHEY, CDR2 SVGAGI, per germline. The V gene lost 2 bases and the J gene lost 2 bases, with 7 bases spanning the gap. The CDR3 consists of 14 residues. The CDR3 coding sequence is TGTGCCAGCAGTTACGGCGGGACCTACAATGAGCAGTTCTTC. Residues: CASSYGGTYNEQFF.

The rearrangement uses TRBV2 and TRBJ2-2, with D unresolved. This CDR3 contains 15 residues. With 3 bases removed from V and 1 base from J, the gap between germline ends came to 9 bases. Germline CDR1 is SNHLY and CDR2 is FYNNEI. The CDR3 sequence is CASSEYRGNTGELFF. The CDR3 DNA sequence: TGTGCCAGCAGTGAGTACCGAGGGAACACCGGGGAGCTGTTTTTT.

The chain combines TRBV19 with TRBJ1-5, with 7 bases matching TRBD1. Germline CDR1 LNHDA, CDR2 SQIVND (reference sequence). The CDR3 consists of 14 residues. The J segment lost 3 bases and the V segment lost 6 bases, leaving 5 bases of the junction unmatched. The CDR3 DNA reads TGTGCCAGTAGGGGGGGACAGATCAATCAGCCCCAGCATTTT. This codes for CASRGGQINQPQHF.

The chain joins TRBV25-1 to TRBJ1-1, with TRBD1 identical over 9 bases. With 1 base clipped from V and 1 base from J, the junction kept 7 bases outside the gene matches. The CDR3 consists of 17 residues. CDR1 and CDR2 (germline): MGHDK, SYGVNS. CDR3 sequence reads: CASSEFLLDRGNTEAFF. The CDR3 nucleotides read TGTGCCAGCAGTGAATTTCTTCTGGACAGGGGGAACACTGAAGCTTTCTTT.

The V gene is TRBV28, the J gene TRBJ2-2, with TRBD2 matching over 11 bases. In germline, CDR1 is MDHEN, CDR2 SYDVKM. CDR3 length: 17 amino acids. Trimming removed 2 bases from V and 7 bases from J; junction bases left unmatched: 9. The CDR3 bases are TGTGCCAGCAGTTTAGGCGGGACTAGCGGTTTGTACGGGGAGCTGTTTTTT. This sequence encodes CASSLGGTSGLYGELFF.

This clone is a singleton in its sample. The chain joins TRBV5-1 to TRBJ1-1; 7 nucleotides match TRBD1. V shed 0 bases, J shed 3 bases, and the junction held 5 bases outside the gene matches. Germline V gene sequence: CDR1 SGHRS, CDR2 YFSETQ. CDR3 length: 15 amino acids. The CDR3 DNA follows: TGCGCCAGCAGCTTGGGAGCCAGGGGGGACACTGAAGCTTTCTTT. Residues: CASSLGARGDTEAFF.

This clone was seen a few times. This rearrangement joins TRBV4-2 to TRBJ1-4; D not certain. V lost 1 base to trimming and J lost 0 bases, with 9 bases between them. Germline CDR1 LGHNA, CDR2 YNFKEQ. The CDR3 is made up of 16 amino acids. The chain's CDR3 is CASSQVGSSTNEKLFF. The CDR3 DNA follows: TGTGCCAGCAGCCAAGTGGGGAGTTCAACTAATGAAAAACTGTTTTTT.

The chain combines TRBV19 with TRBJ1-1; TRBD1 agrees at 9 bases. V lost 6 bases and J lost 1; bases outside the gene matches: 6. The CDR3 has 15 residues. Germline V lookup: CDR1 LNHDA, CDR2 SQIVND (reference sequence). The CDR3 DNA is TGTGCCAGTAGCGATCCGGGACAGGGGAACACTGAAGCTTTCTTT. Translation gives CASSDPGQGNTEAFF.

The chain has TRBV6-5 and TRBJ2-3, with 9 positions matching TRBD1. J lost 6 bases, V lost 6 bases, and 7 bases had no gene match. CDR1 is MNHEY and CDR2 is SVGAGI in the germline V gene. The length of the CDR3 is 14 residues. The CDR3 loop reads CASRRDRALDTQYF. CDR3 coding DNA: TGTGCCAGCAGGCGGGACAGGGCCTTGGATACGCAGTATTTT.

The rearrangement links TRBV6-1 to TRBJ1-5; 8 positions agree with TRBD1. The junction had 16 bases not matched to a gene; V was cut back by 3 bases and J by 3 bases. This CDR3 region has 19 residues. Germline CDR1 is MNHNS and CDR2 is SASEGT. The CDR3 loop is CASSDRAGGGRGPNQPQHF. CDR3 bases: TGTGCCAGCAGTGATAGGGCAGGGGGCGGCCGGGGCCCCAATCAGCCCCAGCATTTT.

This chain connects TRBV5-1 to TRBJ2-1; D is ambiguous. The V end lost 4 bases, the J end lost 0 bases, and 14 bases lay between the germline ends. CDR1 and CDR2 from the germline V gene are SGHRS and YFSETQ. The CDR3 totals 16 residues. CDR3 nucleotide sequence: TGCGCCAGCAGCCCGGTGATACCGTCCTCCTACAATGAGCAGTTCTTC. Protein sequence: CASSPVIPSSYNEQFF.

V and J are TRBV28 and TRBJ1-1; 10 bases line up with TRBD1. V gave up 7 bases and J gave up 9 bases; unmatched junction bases: 14. The CDR3 has 15 residues. CDR1 and CDR2 (germline): MDHEN, SYDVKM. The chain's CDR3 is CASKGTGASLLKAFF. Written as DNA, the CDR3 is TGTGCCAGCAAAGGGACAGGGGCTTCTTTGCTTAAAGCTTTCTTT.

The genes are TRBV20-1 and TRBJ2-1; 8 nucleotides line up with TRBD2. V shed 3 bases and J 7 bases; nucleotides not matched to a gene: 11. The V gene's germline CDR1 is DFQATT and CDR2 SNEGSKA (reference sequence). The CDR3 contains 15 residues. The DNA for the CDR3 is TGCAGTGCTAGTCGTTGGCTAGCGGGCCGGAATGAGCAGTTCTTC. Protein: CSASRWLAGRNEQFF.

This clone was counted a few times. The CDR3 loop reads CASSQDGTEAFF. The DNA for the CDR3 is TGTGCCAGCAGCCAAGACGGCACTGAAGCTTTCTTT. The gene calls are TRBV4-2 and TRBJ1-1; no definite D call. V gave up 0 bases and J gave up 4 bases, with 3 bases separating them. Germline-derived CDR1 and CDR2 are LGHNA and YNFKEQ. This CDR3 spans 12 amino acids.

V and J are TRBV28 and TRBJ1-1; 8 nucleotides line up with TRBD1. CDR1 is MDHEN, CDR2 SYDVKM, per germline. The trim removed 10 bases at V and 11 bases at J, leaving 15 bases unmatched. This CDR3 region has 13 residues. The CDR3 is CATLSTGVFFAFF. Written as DNA, the CDR3 is TGTGCCACTCTTTCGACAGGGGTTTTTTTTGCTTTCTTT.

The V gene is TRBV19, the J gene TRBJ2-2; D is possibly TRBD2 (5 bases). The CDR3 contains 13 residues. In germline, CDR1 is LNHDA, CDR2 SQIVND (reference sequence). With 7 bases removed from V and 6 bases from J, the gap between germline ends came to 12 bases. This CDR3 reads CASTNRGPGELFF. CDR3 nucleotides: TGTGCCAGTACCAATCGGGGTCCCGGGGAGCTGTTTTTT.

This clone was seen a few times. This chain connects TRBV5-1 to TRBJ2-1; 9 bases agree with TRBD2. Germline CDR1 SGHRS, CDR2 YFSETQ. This CDR3 contains 15 residues. Trimming removed 0 bases from V and 8 bases from J; junction bases left unmatched: 6. CDR3 sequence reads: CASSLVAGGLDEQFF. The CDR3 DNA sequence: TGCGCCAGCAGCTTGGTGGCGGGGGGGCTCGATGAGCAGTTCTTC.

The chain carries TRBV27 and TRBJ1-2; no clear D. With 5 bases removed from V and 5 bases from J, the gap between germline ends came to 12 bases. The CDR3 totals 13 residues. Germline V gives CDR1 MNHEY, CDR2 SMNVEV (reference sequence). In DNA form, the CDR3 reads TGTGCCAGCAGTGACACCAGACTATATGGCTACACCTTC. It codes for CASSDTRLYGYTF.

The V gene is TRBV3-1 (or the pseudogene TRBV3-2), the J gene TRBJ2-3, with TRBD2 matching 10 bases. Trimming at V came to 4 bases and at J to 0 bases, leaving 7 bases not matched to a gene. This CDR3 spans 17 amino acids. Looked up from germline, CDR1 is LGHDT and CDR2 is YNNKEL (reference sequence). CDR3 DNA sequence: TGTGCCAGCAGCCGAGCTAGCGGGGGCCGTAGCACAGATACGCAGTATTTT. Translation gives CASSRASGGRSTDTQYF.

This clone was detected a few times. This chain connects TRBV3-1 (or the pseudogene TRBV3-2) to TRBJ1-2; unclear D gene. The germline V gene has CDR1 LGHDT and CDR2 YNNKEL (reference sequence). V gave up 0 bases and J gave up 6 bases, with 5 bases separating them. CDR3 length equals 12 residues. In DNA form, the CDR3 reads TGTGCCAGCAGCCAAGATGGGCATGGCTACACCTTC. Protein product: CASSQDGHGYTF.